The subject of this entry is one TCR beta chain. What it recognizes is unknown. This entry comes from a study of blood T cells in healthy people across ages. The authors ran a second PCR of 7 to 11 cycles using a sample-barcoded 5' primer and a J-beta primer mix. TCRdb used MiXCR to reprocess the 5' RACE reads, holding one entry per CDR3 protein. The sample includes hundreds of thousands of distinct CDR3 sequences, around 42% of them seen just once. Each sample provided at least 6 micrograms of extracted total RNA. Study-wide points: The unsorted PBMCs prevented any conclusive comparison of naive versus antigen-experienced cells. Diversity figures based on one million T cells were deemed too low.

This CDR3 has 17 residues. Germline V gene data show CDR1 as MGHRA and CDR2 as YSYEKL. The chain carries TRBV4-1 and TRBJ2-7; 12 positions match TRBD1. TRBJ2-5 explains the end of the DNA better; the J call may be wrong. This receptor was identified in a man aged 55-75 years in good health. Sequenced input: blood. The CDR3 protein is CASSQEPGTGGRETQYF. The CDR3, as DNA: TGCGCCAGCAGCCAAGAACCCGGGACAGGGGGCAGGGAGACCCAGTACTTC.